A single T cell receptor (beta chain) is shown here with its context. What it binds is not known. PCR used 60 Vbeta primers and 13 Jbeta primers. Clones were read by immunoSEQ multiplex PCR, and TCRdb kept only the in-frame ones, dropping some. Among some 150,000 clones, around four fifths were seen once, and the ten largest hold roughly 2.1%. Trimming removed 5 bases from V and 5 bases from J, with 18 bases in between. CDR3 length equals 15 residues. Per germline, CDR1 SGHVS and CDR2 FQNEAQ. These data are taken from a study of cytomegalovirus exposure and HLA in healthy donors. Study-level findings and limits: Later genetic work tied a missense DCLRE1C variant to beta-chain V and J trimming. Earlier findings revealed that most TCR beta V segments proved productive either about 87% or about 30% of the time.

V is TRBV7-8 and J is TRBJ1-1, with D possibly TRBD1 on 6 matching bases. The sequenced sample was PBMCs. The origin of this receptor is a woman aged 40 to 50 in good health and CMV-seronegative. The CDR3 nucleotides read TGTGCCAGCAGCGAAAATACAGGGTTGAGTACTGAAGCTTTCTTT. Residues: CASSENTGLSTEAFF.